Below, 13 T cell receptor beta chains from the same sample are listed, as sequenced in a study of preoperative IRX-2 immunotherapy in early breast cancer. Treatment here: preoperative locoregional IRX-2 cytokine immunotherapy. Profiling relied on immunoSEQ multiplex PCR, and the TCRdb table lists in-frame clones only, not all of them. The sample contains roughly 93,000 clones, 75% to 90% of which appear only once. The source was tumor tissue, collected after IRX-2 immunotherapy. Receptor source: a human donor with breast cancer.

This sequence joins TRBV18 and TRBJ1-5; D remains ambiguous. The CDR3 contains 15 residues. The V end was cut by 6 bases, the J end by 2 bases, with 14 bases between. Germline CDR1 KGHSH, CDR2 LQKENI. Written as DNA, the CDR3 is TGTGCCAGCTCGCAGGAAGGGCTGGGCAATCAGCCCCAGCATTTT. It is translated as CASSQEGLGNQPQHF. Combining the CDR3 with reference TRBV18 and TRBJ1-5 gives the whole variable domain NAGVMQNPRHLVRRRGQEARLRCSPMKGHSHVYWYRQLPEEGLKFMVYLQKENIIDESGMPKERFSAEFPKEGPSILRIQQVVRGDSAAYFCASSQEGLGNQPQHFGDGTRLSIL.

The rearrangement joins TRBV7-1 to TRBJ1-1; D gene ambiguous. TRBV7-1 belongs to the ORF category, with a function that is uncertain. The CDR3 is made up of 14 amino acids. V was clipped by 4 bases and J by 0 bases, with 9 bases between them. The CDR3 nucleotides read TGTGCCAGCAGCTTAAGAGGGCTGAACACTGAAGCTTTCTTT. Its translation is CASSLRGLNTEAFF.

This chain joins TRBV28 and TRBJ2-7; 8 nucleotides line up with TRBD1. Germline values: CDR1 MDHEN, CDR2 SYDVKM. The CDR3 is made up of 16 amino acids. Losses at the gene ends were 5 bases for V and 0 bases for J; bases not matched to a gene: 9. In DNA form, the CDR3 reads TGTGCCAGCAGTCTCCCCGGACAGGGTAGCTCCTACGAGCAGTACTTC. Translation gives CASSLPGQGSSYEQYF.

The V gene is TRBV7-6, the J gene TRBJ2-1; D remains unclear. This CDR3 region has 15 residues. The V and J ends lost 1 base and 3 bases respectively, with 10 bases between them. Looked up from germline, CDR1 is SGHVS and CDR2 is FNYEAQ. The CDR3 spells CASSLGPPSYNEQFF. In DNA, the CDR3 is TGTGCCAGCAGCTTAGGACCCCCCAGCTACAATGAGCAGTTCTTC.

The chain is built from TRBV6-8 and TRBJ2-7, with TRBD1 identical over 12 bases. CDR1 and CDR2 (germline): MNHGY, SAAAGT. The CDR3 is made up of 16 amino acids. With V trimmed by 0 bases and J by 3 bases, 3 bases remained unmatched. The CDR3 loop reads CASSYSGTGGNYEQYF. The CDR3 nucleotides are TGTGCCAGCAGTTACTCTGGGACAGGGGGCAACTACGAGCAGTACTTC.

Here the CDR3 reads CASSERVTYEQYF. For the CDR3, the DNA is TGCGCCAGCAGTGAGCGGGTGACCTACGAGCAGTACTTC. This rearrangement joins TRBV10-1 to TRBJ2-7; D remains unclear. The CDR3 is 13 residues long. V dropped 2 bases and J dropped 2 bases, with 7 bases sitting between them. Germline CDR1 reads WNHNN; CDR2 reads SYGVQD (reference sequence).

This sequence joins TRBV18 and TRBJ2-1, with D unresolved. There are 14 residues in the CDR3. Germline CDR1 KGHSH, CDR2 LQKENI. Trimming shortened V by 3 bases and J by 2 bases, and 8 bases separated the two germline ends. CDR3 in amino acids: CASSPPSTYNEQFF. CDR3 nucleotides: TGTGCCAGCTCACCGCCAAGTACCTACAATGAGCAGTTCTTC.

CDR3 protein: CASSSGGGNQPQHF. CDR3 in DNA: TGTGCCAGCAGCTCAGGGGGCGGCAATCAGCCCCAGCATTTT. The V and J genes are TRBV28 and TRBJ1-5; 8 bases map to TRBD1. This CDR3 contains 14 residues. V trimming: 6 bases; J trimming: 2 bases; junction bases outside the gene matches: 3. The germline CDR1 and CDR2 sequences are MDHEN and SYDVKM.

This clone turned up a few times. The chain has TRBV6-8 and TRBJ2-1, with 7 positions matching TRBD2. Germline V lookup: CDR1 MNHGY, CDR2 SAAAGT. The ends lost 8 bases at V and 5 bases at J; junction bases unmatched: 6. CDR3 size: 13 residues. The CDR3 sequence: CASRLGLNNEQFF. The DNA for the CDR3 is TGTGCCAGCCGTCTGGGACTAAACAATGAGCAGTTCTTC.

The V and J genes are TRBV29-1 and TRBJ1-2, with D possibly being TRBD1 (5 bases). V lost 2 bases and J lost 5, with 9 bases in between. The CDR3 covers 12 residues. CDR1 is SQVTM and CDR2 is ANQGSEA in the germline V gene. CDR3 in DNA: TGCAGCGTTGAATCAGGGATGTATGGCTACACCTTC. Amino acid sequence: CSVESGMYGYTF.

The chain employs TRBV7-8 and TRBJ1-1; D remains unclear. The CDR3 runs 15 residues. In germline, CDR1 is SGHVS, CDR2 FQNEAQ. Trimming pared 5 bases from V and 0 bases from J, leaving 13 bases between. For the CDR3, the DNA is TGTGCCAGCAGCGATTGGGGTCAGGTGAACACTGAAGCTTTCTTT. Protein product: CASSDWGQVNTEAFF.

This CDR3 is CASRSGGSTGELFF. CDR3 DNA sequence: TGTGCCAGTAGAAGCGGGGGTTCCACCGGGGAGCTGTTTTTT. This rearrangement joins TRBV19 to TRBJ2-2; TRBD2 agrees at 8 bases. The V and J ends lost 6 bases and 4 bases, in that order; junction bases with no gene match: 4. Germline CDR1 is LNHDA and CDR2 is SQIVND (reference sequence). The CDR3 totals 14 residues.

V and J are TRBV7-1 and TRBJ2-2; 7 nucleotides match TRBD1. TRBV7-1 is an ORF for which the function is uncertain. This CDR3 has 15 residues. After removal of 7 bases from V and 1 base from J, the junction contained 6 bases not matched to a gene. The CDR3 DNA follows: TGTGCCAGCATGATAGGGGGCCGGAACACCGGGGAGCTGTTTTTT. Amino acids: CASMIGGRNTGELFF.